The clone carrying this T cell receptor (beta chain) was seen once. This specimen comes from a study of blood T cells in healthy people across ages. Every donor gave 9.5 to 10 milliliters of peripheral blood. Per sample, a minimum of 6.5 million PBMCs were isolated. The germline V gene encodes CDR1 DFQATT and CDR2 SNEGSKA (reference sequence). CDR3 length: 11 residues. V was clipped by 0 bases and J by 8 bases, with 4 bases between them. Sample-barcoded 5' priming and a J-beta primer mix drove a second PCR of about 6 to 12 cycles. MiXCR, run by TCRdb on the 5' RACE reads, gives a single entry per CDR3 protein. This sample has around 580,000 distinct CDR3 sequences, with more than 45% found just once.

The receptor's source is a man older than 75 in good health. The chain couples TRBV20-1 to TRBJ1-4, with D hard to call. Sequencing used blood. The CDR3, as DNA: TGCAGTGCTAGAGATGGGGAAAAACTGTTTTTT. Translating gives CSARDGEKLFF.